This T cell receptor beta chain derives from a study of T cells in Graves' hyperthyroidism and ophthalmopathy (dated 2019 in TCRdb). About the full investigation: Peripheral blood was sampled at the time of initial diagnosis, prior to any treatment. To identify distinguishing TCR V-J signatures, a discovery cohort of around 100 patients was used, comprising 40 to 45 with Graves' ophthalmopathy and some 57 with stable Graves' hyperthyroidism. Prospective prediction of ophthalmopathy was tested in an independent validation cohort of 18 hyperthyroidism patients and 17 patients who later progressed to ophthalmopathy. For training and testing, the 100 patients in the discovery cohort were randomly divided in a 7:3 ratio. Thyroid tissue and blood T-cell repertoires from roughly 6 Graves' hyperthyroidism patients were also compared in the study. After blood sampling, hyperthyroidism patients were treated with methimazole at a starting dose of 30 mg daily, and ophthalmopathy patients were treated with high-dose intravenous methylprednisolone. TCR Vbeta CDR3 sequencing of some 140 peripheral blood samples (approximately 44 ophthalmopathy, under 80 hyperthyroidism and approximately 17 progressor patients) is reported in the paper.

A patient counted as having stable Graves' hyperthyroidism if no progression to ophthalmopathy occurred over 18 months of follow-up. Hyperthyroidism patients were aged 18 to 65 years and newly diagnosed, with disease duration of less than 2 months. Patients with uncontrolled infections, other autoimmune diseases, pregnancy or lactation were excluded. Diagnoses relied on clinical symptoms, serum thyroxine and TRAb, thyroid ultrasound and orbital computed tomography. PBMCs were isolated from around 10 ml of fresh peripheral blood by Ficoll-Paque density gradient centrifugation. Total RNA was extracted with Trizol reagent, and quality was checked on an Agilent 2100 Bioanalyzer. Including the terminal cysteine and phenylalanine, the CDR3 comprises 16 residues. Only the CDR3 part of the read is kept: 48 bases, read in frame from the first base. Based on the germline V gene (reference sequence), the CDR1 and CDR2 sequences are SEHNR and FQNEAQ. The V end gives up 0 bases and the J end 3 bases, leaving 2 bases in the junction not matched to a gene.

Worth noting for this clonotype: Its antigen specificity is not known. One base away there is no much larger clone; base qualities are not given.

Overall study results and their limits: Most expanded thyroid clonotypes (frequency above 0.001) were also detected in blood, a finding suggesting that blood repertoires may reflect thyroid immune responses. In validation, progression to ophthalmopathy was predicted by the model with more than 65% sensitivity and 72.22% specificity, a median of roughly 6.4 months before onset. In cross-validation, a model built on a 13 V-J signature told ophthalmopathy apart from stable hyperthyroidism with just under 90% sensitivity and around 84% specificity, and in testing the same model reached 80%/75%. No statistical method was used to fix the sample size in advance, and group allocation was not hidden from the investigators.

The TCR beta CDR3 regions were amplified from RNA transcripts. The first round of RT-PCR for the TCR CDR3 was performed with the HTBI primer set and the Qiagen OneStep RT-PCR kit. A second multiplex PCR round built the libraries, followed by size selection and purification. The libraries were sequenced on an Illumina HiSeq2000 using paired-end 100 bp reads. In the paper's pipeline: SOAPnuke was used to process the raw data, throwing out any read that contained adapters or uncalled bases, had a mean Phred below 15, or lacked an exact constant-primer or identifier match. High-quality paired reads were merged with COPE v1.2.5, and unique nucleotide sequences were defined as clonotypes. MiTCR v1.1 was used to align the clonotypes against IMGT TRBV, TRBD and TRBJ reference segments. The analysis included only V-J combinations with a frequency above 0.0001, which together covered 98% to 99.2% of the repertoires. The TCS score was defined as the ratio of F50 (clonal expansion) to E x V (chaos), calculated using BLOSUM62-based TCRdist between CDR3 peptides within each V-J. Welch's t-statistics and random forest reduced fewer than 550 V-J features to some 14, which were used in a naive Bayes classifier (R e1071). The raw public reads went through TCRdb reprocessing: fastp at Q25, MiXCR clone calling, in-frame beta chains kept. Rows are unified per CDR3 protein, each entry keeping the most common DNA and genes. V and J calls and clone size were set by TCRdb, not the authors. Across this sample there are 600,000 to 900,000 distinct CDR3 sequences, with around 15% seen only once. The top ten hold around 7.7% of the sample.

The specimen sequenced was blood. This sequence was found in a man aged 18-30 years with Graves' hyperthyroidism. The chain couples TRBV7-9 to TRBJ1-4; 9 bases in the middle match TRBD1. The sequenced DNA is TGTGCCAGCAGCTTAGCGGGACAGGGCCCTAATGAAAAACTGTTTTTT. This is translated as CASSLAGQGPNEKLFF.